This is a list of T cell receptor beta chains from one sample in a study of blood T cell repertoires in COVID-19. Some clones are missing from TCRdb's copy, which holds only in-frame ones; the method was immunoSEQ multiplex PCR. The sample lists around 380,000 clones, about 87% occurring once. What was sequenced was PBMCs or T cells enriched from blood (not recorded which). These receptors were obtained from a man aged 30-40 years who had recovered from COVID-19. Each CDR3 is given with its conserved first and last residue. Each record gives: V gene, J gene, clone size, D gene, CDR3 DNA, CDR3 protein. The D gene is left open where the match is weak. Clone size appears in some rows only: once, few, many, or a class for an expanded clone.

V: TRBV7-9
J: TRBJ1-1
size: NA
D: TRBD1
DNA: TGTGCCAGCAGCTTGGCAGGGGGAGCTGAAGCTTTCTTT
CDR3: CASSLAGGAEAFF

V: TRBV5-5
J: TRBJ2-7
size: NA
D: TRBD1
DNA: TGTGCCAGCAGCTTGGAAGTTTGGACAGGTGCCTACGAGCAGTACTTC
CDR3: CASSLEVWTGAYEQYF

V: TRBV7-2
J: TRBJ2-1
size: NA
D: TRBD2
DNA: TGTGCCAGCAGCTATCAGCGGGGGGGGCGCAATGAGCAGTTCTTC
CDR3: CASSYQRGGRNEQFF

V: TRBV4-3
J: TRBJ2-2
size: NA
D: NA
DNA: TGCGCCAGCAGCCACTCCGGACAGTCCGGGGAGCTGTTTTTT
CDR3: CASSHSGQSGELFF

V: TRBV4-3
J: TRBJ2-2
size: NA
D: TRBD1
DNA: TGCGCCAGCAGGCCGGGACAGGGCACCGGGGAGCTGTTTTTT
CDR3: CASRPGQGTGELFF

V: TRBV6-6
J: TRBJ1-5
size: NA
D: NA
DNA: TGTGCCAGCAGTTACTCACAGAATCAGCCCCAGCATTTT
CDR3: CASSYSQNQPQHF

V: TRBV27
J: TRBJ1-6
size: once
D: TRBD1
DNA: TGTGCCAGCACACGACGTTCGGGACAGAGCTCCTATAATTCACCCCTCCACTTT
CDR3: CASTRRSGQSSYNSPLHF

V: TRBV27
J: TRBJ1-2
size: NA
D: TRBD1
DNA: TGTGCCAGCAGCCCACCGGACAGGAAGTGGGGTAACTATGGCTACACCTTC
CDR3: CASSPPDRKWGNYGYTF

V: TRBV4-3
J: TRBJ1-3
size: once
D: TRBD1
DNA: TGCGCCAGCAGCCCGGCGGGGACAGACTCTGGAAACACCATATATTTT
CDR3: CASSPAGTDSGNTIYF

V: TRBV2
J: TRBJ1-4
size: few
D: TRBD1
DNA: TGTGCCAGCAGTGAAACAGGGGGCCAAGAAAAACTGTTTTTT
CDR3: CASSETGGQEKLFF

V: TRBV7-8
J: TRBJ1-6
size: NA
D: NA
DNA: TGTGCCAGCAGCTTAGATGAGGGCTCCTATAATTCACCCCTCCACTTT
CDR3: CASSLDEGSYNSPLHF

V: TRBV6-6
J: TRBJ1-6
size: few
D: TRBD1
DNA: TGTGCCAGCAGTCAGACAGGGGTTAATTCACCCCTCCACTTT
CDR3: CASSQTGVNSPLHF

V: TRBV29-1
J: TRBJ1-6
size: NA
D: TRBD1
DNA: TGCAGCGTTCGACAGGGCTGGGGTTCACCCCTCCACTTT
CDR3: CSVRQGWGSPLHF

V: TRBV10-1
J: TRBJ1-1
size: NA
D: NA
DNA: TGCGCCAGCAGTGAGTCAGCAGGCCAGAACACTGAAGCTTTCTTT
CDR3: CASSESAGQNTEAFF

V: TRBV10-1
J: TRBJ1-2
size: NA
D: NA
DNA: TGCGCCAGCAGTGAGGACTCAGGGGATGGCTACACCTTC
CDR3: CASSEDSGDGYTF

V: TRBV5-4
J: TRBJ1-2
size: NA
D: NA
DNA: TGTGCCAGCAGCCCGGGGACATCCCGAGCCTTTTATGGCTACACCTTC
CDR3: CASSPGTSRAFYGYTF

V: TRBV6-5
J: TRBJ2-3
size: NA
D: NA
DNA: TGTGCCAGCAAAAGACAGGACTCTAGCACAGATACGCAGTATTTT
CDR3: CASKRQDSSTDTQYF

V: TRBV7-2
J: TRBJ2-3
size: NA
D: TRBD2
DNA: TGTGCCAGCAGCTTAGAGCCGACTAGCGGCTTCACAGATACGCAGTATTTT
CDR3: CASSLEPTSGFTDTQYF

V: TRBV29-1
J: TRBJ2-3
size: few
D: NA
DNA: TGCAGCGTGGCTGGAGGCACAGATACGCAGTATTTT
CDR3: CSVAGGTDTQYF

V: TRBV6-5
J: TRBJ2-7
size: few
D: NA
DNA: TGTGCCAGCACCCAATGGGGGGACAGCTCCTACGAGCAGTACTTC
CDR3: CASTQWGDSSYEQYF

V: TRBV11-1
J: TRBJ2-7
size: NA
D: NA
DNA: TGTGCCAGCAGCCCCAAACCGCCTGACAGCGTACACGAGCAGTACTTC
CDR3: CASSPKPPDSVHEQYF

V: TRBV5-1
J: TRBJ2-5
size: NA
D: TRBD1
DNA: TGCGCCAGCAGCGGCGGGGGACAGGGCGAGACCCAGTACTTC
CDR3: CASSGGGQGETQYF

V: TRBV5-6
J: TRBJ1-1
size: NA
D: NA
DNA: TGTGCCAGCAGCTTTGGGCAGGGGCACATGAACACTGAAGCTTTCTTT
CDR3: CASSFGQGHMNTEAFF

V: TRBV5-1
J: TRBJ2-2
size: NA
D: TRBD2
DNA: TGCGCCAGCAGCTTGGCCGGGGGGGCCTACACCGGGGAGCTGTTTTTT
CDR3: CASSLAGGAYTGELFF

V: TRBV4-1
J: TRBJ2-1
size: NA
D: TRBD2
DNA: TGCGCCAGCAGCCTCGGGGGGGATTACAATGAGCAGTTCTTC
CDR3: CASSLGGDYNEQFF

V: TRBV5-1
J: TRBJ2-1
size: NA
D: TRBD1
DNA: TGCGCCAGCAGCTCCGGGACAGGGGAGAATGAGCAGTTCTTC
CDR3: CASSSGTGENEQFF

V: TRBV27
J: TRBJ1-2
size: NA
D: NA
DNA: TGTGCCAGCAGTTTATGGGCAGGGGTCGGCTACACCTTC
CDR3: CASSLWAGVGYTF

V: TRBV27
J: TRBJ1-5
size: NA
D: NA
DNA: TGTGCCAGCAGGAGTCTGAGCAATCAGCCCCAGCATTTT
CDR3: CASRSLSNQPQHF

V: TRBV9
J: TRBJ2-4
size: NA
D: NA
DNA: TGTGCCAGCAGCGTGTCCCCCCGAGGGGGGAGGGTCAAAAACATTCAGTACTTC
CDR3: CASSVSPRGGRVKNIQYF

V: TRBV30
J: TRBJ2-7
size: few
D: TRBD1
DNA: TGTGCCTGGGGCTCACAGGGGGCGTACGAGCAGTACTTC
CDR3: CAWGSQGAYEQYF

V: TRBV11-2
J: TRBJ2-7
size: NA
D: NA
DNA: TGTGCCAGCAGCTTAGTTTCCAACTCCTACGAGCAGTACTTC
CDR3: CASSLVSNSYEQYF

V: TRBV2
J: TRBJ2-3
size: NA
D: NA
DNA: TGTGCCAGCAGCGGACAGCTCCCAAAGGGTGGTACGCAGTATTTT
CDR3: CASSGQLPKGGTQYF

V: TRBV19
J: TRBJ2-6
size: NA
D: NA
DNA: TGTGCCAGTAGTATCTCCCGTCTCGGGGCCAACGTCCTGACTTTC
CDR3: CASSISRLGANVLTF

V: TRBV5-1
J: TRBJ1-4
size: NA
D: NA
DNA: TGCGCCAGCAGCTTGGAAGGGAGAAAACTGTTTTTT
CDR3: CASSLEGRKLFF

V: TRBV4-1
J: TRBJ1-1
size: once
D: TRBD1
DNA: TGCGCCAGCAGCCCGACACAGGGGAAGCCAATGAACACTGAAGCTTTCTTT
CDR3: CASSPTQGKPMNTEAFF

V: TRBV19
J: TRBJ2-5
size: NA
D: TRBD1
DNA: TGTGCCACCCGAAACAGGGGGGTTGGACAAGAGACCCAGTACTTC
CDR3: CATRNRGVGQETQYF